The 8 T cell receptor beta chains reported below all come from one sample, sequenced in a study of cytomegalovirus exposure and HLA in healthy donors. TCRdb's copy holds only in-frame clones and misses some; the assay was immunoSEQ multiplex PCR. The sample has about 280,000 clones, 85% to 90% seen once. The sequenced sample was PBMCs. All receptors come from a woman aged 18-29 years in good health and CMV-seronegative.

The V gene is TRBV9, the J gene TRBJ1-4; perhaps TRBD1 as D (5 bases). V gave up 0 bases and J gave up 8 bases, with 17 bases separating them. Germline V gives CDR1 SGDLS, CDR2 YYNGEE. CDR3 length: 16 amino acids. The chain's CDR3 is CASSVALGLGGEKLFF. CDR3 bases: TGTGCCAGCAGCGTAGCTTTGGGACTCGGGGGGGAAAAACTGTTTTTT. Supplemented by reference TRBV9 and TRBJ1-4, the full variable domain reads DSGVTQTPKHLITATGQRVTLRCSPRSGDLSVYWYQQSLDQGLQFLIQYYNGEERAKGNILERFSAQQFPDLHSELNLSSLELGDSALYFCASSVALGLGGEKLFFGSGTQLSVL.

V gene TRBV7-3 combines with J gene TRBJ2-3, with 10 bases lining up with TRBD2. V lost 2 bases, J lost 3 bases, and 5 bases stayed unmatched. The CDR3 spans 16 residues. From germline, CDR1 is SGHTA and CDR2 FQGTGA. CDR3 sequence (DNA): TGTGCCAGCAGCTTATCGGCTAGCGGGAGAACAGATACGCAGTATTTT. Translated, it gives CASSLSASGRTDTQYF.

The genes are TRBV5-4 and TRBJ2-7; D is undetermined. The germline V and J ends were trimmed by 0 bases and 5 bases, with 6 bases remaining between them. The CDR3 is 12 residues long. In germline, CDR1 is SGHNT, CDR2 YYREEE (reference sequence). The CDR3 loop reads CASSLAANEQYF. In DNA form, the CDR3 reads TGTGCCAGCAGCTTGGCCGCTAACGAGCAGTACTTC. Full variable domain (remainder filled in from reference TRBV5-4 and TRBJ2-7): ETGVTQSPTHLIKTRGQQVTLRCSSQSGHNTVSWYQQALGQGPQFIFQYYREEENGRGNFPPRFSGLQFPNYSSELNVNALELDDSALYLCASSLAANEQYFGPGTRLTVT.

This clone was detected only once. The chain uses TRBV18 and TRBJ2-7, with unresolved D. Germline V gene data show CDR1 as KGHSH and CDR2 as LQKENI. Trimming stripped 5 bases from V and 3 bases from J, with 8 bases between. This CDR3 is 12 amino acids long. CDR3: CASSSVLYEQYF. As DNA, the CDR3 is TGTGCCAGCTCATCCGTTCTCTACGAGCAGTACTTC.

The V call is TRBV29-1, the J call TRBJ1-2; 7 bases are a match to TRBD1. Germline CDR1 SQVTM, CDR2 ANQGSEA. CDR3 length: 13 amino acids. V lost 5 bases and J lost 4; bases outside the gene matches: 7. The CDR3 is CSVRTGTAYGYTF. The CDR3 DNA sequence: TGCAGCGTTCGAACCGGGACAGCCTATGGCTACACCTTC.

This chain joins TRBV2 and TRBJ2-7, with 9 bases aligning to TRBD2. The germline gives CDR1 SNHLY, CDR2 FYNNEI. The ends lost 7 bases at V and 5 bases at J; junction bases unmatched: 9. The CDR3 runs to 14 residues. The CDR3: CASTALAGRHEQYF. In nucleotides, the CDR3 is TGTGCCAGCACCGCGCTAGCGGGACGTCACGAGCAGTACTTC.

This rearrangement joins TRBV10-3 to TRBJ1-6; a possible D gene is TRBD1 (6 bases). Trimming took off 7 bases at V and 8 bases at J, with 18 bases between the two ends. Germline CDR1 ENHRY, CDR2 SYGVKD. The CDR3 extends over 15 amino acids. The CDR3 DNA reads TGTGCCATCACAGGGGATCCTGGGGCGGATTCACCCCTCCACTTT. This encodes CAITGDPGADSPLHF.

J is TRBJ1-2 and V is TRBV29-1; a weak D match, TRBD1 (5 bases). Per germline, CDR1 SQVTM and CDR2 ANQGSEA. V was trimmed by 3 bases and J by 6 bases, leaving 17 bases between them. The CDR3 sequence is 14 residues long. This CDR3 is CSVDQGKKVHGYTF. CDR3 sequence (DNA): TGCAGCGTTGACCAGGGAAAAAAAGTACATGGCTACACCTTC.